Following are 16 T cell receptor beta chains from one sample sequenced in a study of T cell responses to AZD1222 COVID-19 vaccine. Profiling relied on immunoSEQ multiplex PCR, and the TCRdb table lists in-frame clones only, not all of them. The top ten clones hold 8.5% to 10% of a sample with approximately 110,000 clones, about 90% of them seen once. The sample consisted of peripheral blood, taken on day 0 of AZD1222 vaccination. The receptors stem from an adult in good health.

V usage is TRBV9 and J usage is TRBJ2-7; TRBD2 agrees at 7 bases. The germline CDR1 and CDR2 sequences are SGDLS and YYNGEE. With V trimmed by 4 bases and J by 4 bases, 8 bases remained unmatched. CDR3 length: 14 amino acids. This chain's CDR3 is CASSPGGFEYEQYF. DNA of the CDR3: TGTGCCAGCAGCCCCGGGGGGTTTGAATACGAGCAGTACTTC. Combining the CDR3 with reference TRBV9 and TRBJ2-7 gives the whole variable domain DSGVTQTPKHLITATGQRVTLRCSPRSGDLSVYWYQQSLDQGLQFLIQYYNGEERAKGNILERFSAQQFPDLHSELNLSSLELGDSALYFCASSPGGFEYEQYFGPGTRLTVT.

CDR3 DNA sequence: TGTGCCAGCAGGTCCGGGGGGGGAGAGACCCAGTACTTC. It is translated as CASRSGGGETQYF. The chain combines TRBV7-2 with TRBJ2-5; 8 bases are shared with TRBD2. Germline trimming cut 6 bases from V and 4 bases from J; bases unmatched to any gene: 4. The germline V gene has CDR1 SGHTA and CDR2 FQGNSA. The CDR3 loop spans 13 amino acids.

The chain carries TRBV7-2 and TRBJ2-5; possible D gene TRBD1, 6 bases. CDR1 and CDR2 (germline): SGHTA, FQGNSA. Trimming shortened V by 5 bases and J by 5 bases, and 12 bases separated the two germline ends. The CDR3 totals 13 residues. CDR3 nucleotides: TGTGCCAGCAGCCCGAACAGGGACGAGACCCAGTACTTC. Translation gives CASSPNRDETQYF. Variable domain in full (rest from reference TRBV7-2 and TRBJ2-5): GAGVSQSPSNKVTEKGKDVELRCDPISGHTALYWYRQSLGQGLEFLIYFQGNSAPDKSGLPSDRFSAERTGGSVSTLTIQRTQQEDSAVYLCASSPNRDETQYFGPGTRLLVL.

This chain uses TRBV7-9 with TRBJ2-7; 13 positions agree with TRBD2. The ends lost 5 bases at V and 3 bases at J; junction bases unmatched: 7. The length of the CDR3 is 16 residues. Germline assignment: CDR1 SEHNR and CDR2 FQNEAQ (reference sequence). As DNA, the CDR3 is TGTGCCAGCAGCCCTGGACTAGCGGGAGTTTTCTACGAGCAGTACTTC. It is translated as CASSPGLAGVFYEQYF.

This chain connects TRBV27 to TRBJ2-3; TRBD1 matches 12 bases. This CDR3 is built from 17 residues. Per the germline V gene, CDR1 is MNHEY and CDR2 is SMNVEV (reference sequence). V gave up 3 bases and J gave up 5 bases; unmatched junction bases: 9. The CDR3 here is CASSFPPGQGAGDTQYF. The CDR3 coding sequence is TGTGCCAGCAGTTTCCCGCCGGGACAGGGGGCCGGAGATACGCAGTATTTT.

This clone has just one count. The chain has TRBV4-2 and TRBJ2-7; the match to TRBD2 covers 10 bases. V was pared by 0 bases and J by 5 bases, with 7 bases of the junction left unmatched. The CDR3 runs to 16 residues. From germline, CDR1 is LGHNA and CDR2 YNFKEQ. CDR3 nucleotides: TGTGCCAGCAGCCAAGATTATGCTAGCGGGGGCAACGAGCAGTACTTC. It is translated as CASSQDYASGGNEQYF.

V is TRBV5-6 and J is TRBJ2-2; D is undetermined. This CDR3 is 16 amino acids long. CDR1 is SGHDT, CDR2 YYEEEE, per germline. Trimming took off 4 bases at V and 0 bases at J, with 13 bases between the two ends. CDR3 coding DNA: TGTGCCAGCAGCCTAAGTCCCGGAACGAACACCGGGGAGCTGTTTTTT. Its protein is CASSLSPGTNTGELFF.

This clone was detected a few times. The junction does not match germline at one end; this may be a read error. V and J are TRBV5-1 and TRBJ2-2, with 7 bases identical to TRBD2. The CDR3 is made up of 14 amino acids. CDR1 SGHRS and CDR2 YFSETQ come from the germline V gene. CDR3 in amino acids: CASSRASGTEELFF. CDR3 DNA: TGCGCCAGCAGCCGGGCTAGCGGTACCGAGGAGCTGTTTTTT.

The V call is TRBV11-3, the J call TRBJ2-7; D possibly corresponds to TRBD1 (7 bases). CDR1 is SGHNT and CDR2 is YENEEA in the germline V gene. CDR3 length: 15 residues. The V and J ends lost 5 bases and 4 bases respectively, with 18 bases between them. The CDR3 DNA reads TGTGCCAGCAGCCCCATGTCAGGGGGGCCATACGAGCAGTACTTC. It is translated as CASSPMSGGPYEQYF.

The rearrangement links TRBV9 to TRBJ2-3; possibly TRBD1 for D (6 bases). The CDR3 sequence is 15 residues long. V dropped 3 bases and J dropped 6 bases, with 17 bases sitting between them. CDR1 is SGDLS and CDR2 is YYNGEE in the germline V gene. The chain's CDR3 is CASSAPGHPADTQYF. The CDR3 nucleotides are TGTGCCAGCAGCGCCCCGGGACACCCGGCGGATACGCAGTATTTT.

This clone has only one observation. The genes are TRBV10-3 and TRBJ2-5; 7 nucleotides align to TRBD1. V shed 4 bases and J 5 bases; nucleotides not matched to a gene: 7. The CDR3 sequence is 14 residues long. Germline CDR1 ENHRY, CDR2 SYGVKD. The CDR3 reads CAISADREEETQYF. The CDR3 coding sequence is TGTGCCATCAGTGCTGACAGGGAAGAGGAGACCCAGTACTTC.

V gene TRBV4-1 combines with J gene TRBJ2-5; TRBD1 agrees at 7 bases. This CDR3 region has 15 residues. Trimming removed 3 bases from V and 5 bases from J; junction bases left unmatched: 9. The V gene's germline CDR1 is MGHRA and CDR2 YSYEKL. The CDR3 loop reads CASSHPPSRGETQYF. The DNA for the CDR3 is TGCGCCAGCAGCCACCCGCCCAGCAGGGGGGAGACCCAGTACTTC.

CDR3 bases: TGTGCCAGCAGCCCAGCCCTAGCGGTCCAAGAGACCCAGTACTTC. Translated: CASSPALAVQETQYF. This chain uses TRBV6-2 or TRBV6-3 with TRBJ2-5; 7 bases match TRBD2. With 6 bases clipped from V and 1 base from J, the junction kept 8 bases outside the gene matches. The length of the CDR3 is 15 residues. The germline V gene encodes CDR1 MNHEY and CDR2 SVGEGT.

This chain uses TRBV28 with TRBJ2-7, with TRBD2 matching over 12 bases. V shed 1 base and J 4 bases; nucleotides not matched to a gene: 14. Germline values: CDR1 MDHEN, CDR2 SYDVKM. The CDR3 extends over 19 amino acids. Here the CDR3 DNA reads TGTGCCAGCAGTTTATACCTAGCGGGAGGGCTCGGAGGTAGTTACGAGCAGTACTTC. Its protein product is CASSLYLAGGLGGSYEQYF.

This chain uses TRBV11-3 with TRBJ2-7; TRBD1 agrees at 7 bases. The trim removed 1 base at V and 0 bases at J, leaving 3 bases unmatched. The CDR3 is 15 residues long. The germline V gene has CDR1 SGHNT and CDR2 YENEEA. The CDR3 bases are TGTGCCAGCAGCTTAGTTTCAGGGGGCTCCTACGAGCAGTACTTC. Translating gives CASSLVSGGSYEQYF.

V usage is TRBV6-5 and J usage is TRBJ2-1; D unclear. Germline V gene lookup returns CDR1 MNHEY and CDR2 SVGAGI. Trimming cost V 2 bases and J 9 bases, with 14 bases left between them. This CDR3 has 14 amino acids. This CDR3 reads CASSYRASFFEQFF. CDR3 sequence (DNA): TGTGCCAGCAGTTACCGGGCATCGTTCTTTGAGCAGTTCTTC.